The entry below gives a single TCR beta chain sequence along with its context. There is no known antigen for this receptor. It has no much larger one-base neighbor in the sample; base qualities were not kept. The data were obtained in a study of T cell changes during pregnancy in multiple sclerosis (dated by TCRdb to between 2018 and 2021). The study in broad terms: In women with multiple sclerosis, the researchers looked at how the T cell repertoire shifted as pregnancy progressed.

There are 14 amino acids in the CDR3, from cysteine to phenylalanine inclusive. Only the CDR3 DNA stays, 42 bases, in frame from base 1. CDR1 SGHNT and CDR2 YENEEA were looked up in the germline V gene. Trimming costs V 5 bases and J 2 bases, and their ends lie 12 bases apart. Receptor libraries were prepared by the immunoSEQ multiplex PCR assay. Imported from immuneACCESS, the table was reduced by TCRdb to in-frame sequences with V and J called. These copies leave out some clones; in studies compared against another copy, an unresolved V gene accounts for under half, and the cause of the remainder is not known. For this sample there are approximately 87,000 clones; around 90% appear just once. The top ten clonotypes cover about 0.45% of the sample.

The rearrangement joined TRBV11-3 to TRBJ1-1; TRBD1 is a possible D gene, resting on 6 matching bases. The TCR sequence derives from a female donor with multiple sclerosis, enrolled in a pregnancy study. The material sequenced was CD4+ T cells from peripheral blood mononuclear cells, taken in the second trimester of pregnancy. CDR3 region: CASSHRDLNTEAFF. The DNA sequence reads TGTGCCAGCAGCCACAGGGACCTTAACACTGAAGCTTTCTTT.